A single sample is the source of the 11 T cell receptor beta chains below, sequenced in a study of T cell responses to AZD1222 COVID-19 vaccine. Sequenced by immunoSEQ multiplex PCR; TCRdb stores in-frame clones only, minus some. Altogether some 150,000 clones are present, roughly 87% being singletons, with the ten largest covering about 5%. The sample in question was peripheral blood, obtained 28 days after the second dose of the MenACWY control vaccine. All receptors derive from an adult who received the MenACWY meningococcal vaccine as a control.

In DNA, the CDR3 is TGTGCCAGCAGCTTAGCGCAACTACAGGGGACTACTCAAGAAGCTTTCTTT. This translates into CASSLAQLQGTTQEAFF. The V and J genes are TRBV7-6 and TRBJ1-1, with 7 positions matching TRBD1. V was clipped by 0 bases and J by 8 bases; unmatched bases: 15. The CDR3 has 17 residues. Germline assignment: CDR1 SGHVS and CDR2 FNYEAQ.

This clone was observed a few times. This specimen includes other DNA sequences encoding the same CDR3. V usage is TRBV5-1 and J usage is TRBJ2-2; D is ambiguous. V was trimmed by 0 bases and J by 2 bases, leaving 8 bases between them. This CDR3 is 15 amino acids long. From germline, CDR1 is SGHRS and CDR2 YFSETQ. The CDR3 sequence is CASSLGHQNTGELFF. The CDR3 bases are TGCGCCAGCAGCTTGGGACACCAAAACACCGGGGAGCTGTTTTTT.

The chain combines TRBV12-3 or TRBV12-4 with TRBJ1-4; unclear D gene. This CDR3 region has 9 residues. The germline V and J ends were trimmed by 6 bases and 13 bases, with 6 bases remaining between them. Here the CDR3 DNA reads TGTGCCAGCAGATTGGGACTGTTTTTT. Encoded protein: CASRLGLFF.

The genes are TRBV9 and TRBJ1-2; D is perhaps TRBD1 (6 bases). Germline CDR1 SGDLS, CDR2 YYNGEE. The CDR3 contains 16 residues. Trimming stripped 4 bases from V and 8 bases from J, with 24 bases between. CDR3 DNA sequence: TGTGCCAGCAGCTCCCGTCCGGCCAGGGGATATGAAGGCTACACCTTC. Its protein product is CASSSRPARGYEGYTF.

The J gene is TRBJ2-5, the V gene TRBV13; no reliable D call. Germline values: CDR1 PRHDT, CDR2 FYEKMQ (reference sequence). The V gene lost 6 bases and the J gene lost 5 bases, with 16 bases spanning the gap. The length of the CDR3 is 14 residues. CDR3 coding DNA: TGTGCCAGCAGACCCGGTGGAGTTAGGGAGACCCAGTACTTC. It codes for CASRPGGVRETQYF.

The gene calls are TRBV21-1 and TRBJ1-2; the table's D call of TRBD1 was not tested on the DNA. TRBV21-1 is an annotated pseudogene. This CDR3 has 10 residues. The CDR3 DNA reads TGTGCCAGCAGCAGTGGCGGCTACACCTTC. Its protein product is CASSSGGYTF.

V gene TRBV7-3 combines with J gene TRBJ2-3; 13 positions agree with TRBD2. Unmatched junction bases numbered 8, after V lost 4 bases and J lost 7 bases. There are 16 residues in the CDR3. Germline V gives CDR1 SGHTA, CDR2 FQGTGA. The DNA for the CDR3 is TGTGCCAGCAGCTCCAGTCCGGGACTAGCGGGACATACGCAGTATTTT. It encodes CASSSSPGLAGHTQYF.

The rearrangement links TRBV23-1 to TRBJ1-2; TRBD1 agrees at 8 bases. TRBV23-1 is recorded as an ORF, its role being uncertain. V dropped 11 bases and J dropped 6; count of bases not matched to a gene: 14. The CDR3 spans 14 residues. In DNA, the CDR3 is TGCGCCCTTGACTGGACAGGGTGTAAGGATGGCTACACCTTC. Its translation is CALDWTGCKDGYTF.

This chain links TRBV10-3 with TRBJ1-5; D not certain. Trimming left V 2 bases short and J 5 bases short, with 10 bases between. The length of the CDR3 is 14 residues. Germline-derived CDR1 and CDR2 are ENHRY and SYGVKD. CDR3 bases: TGTGCCATCAGTGAGAATAGGTTTTATCAGCCCCAGCATTTT. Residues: CAISENRFYQPQHF.

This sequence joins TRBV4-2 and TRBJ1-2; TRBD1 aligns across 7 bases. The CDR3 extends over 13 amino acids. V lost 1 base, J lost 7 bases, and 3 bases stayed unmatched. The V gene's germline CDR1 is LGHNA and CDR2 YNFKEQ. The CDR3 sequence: CASSQGRDSGYTF. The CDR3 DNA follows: TGTGCCAGCAGCCAAGGCCGGGACAGTGGCTACACCTTC.

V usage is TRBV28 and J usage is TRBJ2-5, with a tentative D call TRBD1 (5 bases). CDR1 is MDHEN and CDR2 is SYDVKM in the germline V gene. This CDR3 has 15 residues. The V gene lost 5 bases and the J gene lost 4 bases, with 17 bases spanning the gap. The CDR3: CASSVPDIPRETQYF. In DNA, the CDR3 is TGTGCCAGCAGTGTTCCGGACATACCCCGAGAGACCCAGTACTTC.